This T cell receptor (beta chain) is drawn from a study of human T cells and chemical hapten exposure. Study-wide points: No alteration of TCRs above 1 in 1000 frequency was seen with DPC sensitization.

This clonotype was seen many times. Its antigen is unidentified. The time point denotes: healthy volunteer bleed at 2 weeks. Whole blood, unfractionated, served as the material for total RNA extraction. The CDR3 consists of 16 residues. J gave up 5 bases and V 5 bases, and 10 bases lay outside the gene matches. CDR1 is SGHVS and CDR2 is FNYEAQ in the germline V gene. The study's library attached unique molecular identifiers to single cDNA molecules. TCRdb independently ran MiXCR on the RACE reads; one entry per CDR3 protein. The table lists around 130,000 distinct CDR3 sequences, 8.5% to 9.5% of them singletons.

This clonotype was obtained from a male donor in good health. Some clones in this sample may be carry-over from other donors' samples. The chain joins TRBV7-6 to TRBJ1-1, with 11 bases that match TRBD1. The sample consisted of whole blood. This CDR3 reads CASSLGQGAVWTEAFF. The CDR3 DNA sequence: TGTGCCAGCAGCCTAGGACAGGGGGCAGTATGGACTGAAGCTTTCTTT.